The 13 T cell receptor beta chains reported below all come from one sample, sequenced in a study of T cells in Graves' hyperthyroidism and ophthalmopathy. There were TCR beta CDR3 regions amplified from RNA transcripts. RT-PCR in the first round (using the HTBI primer set) targeted the TCR CDR3. TCRdb processed the multiplex PCR reads anew with MiXCR; each CDR3 protein has one entry. The sample records around 400,000 distinct CDR3 sequences, more than 20% being singletons. Sequenced sample: blood. Receptor source: a man aged 45-60 years with Graves' hyperthyroidism.

This clonotype was found a few times. The gene calls are TRBV20-1 and TRBJ1-4; TRBD1 aligns across 7 bases. CDR1 and CDR2 from the germline V gene are DFQATT and SNEGSKA (reference sequence). Germline trimming cut 3 bases from V and 7 bases from J; bases unmatched to any gene: 2. CDR3 length: 12 residues. Here the CDR3 DNA reads TGCAGTGCTAGGAGGGGGCTTGAAAAACTGTTTTTT. Protein product: CSARRGLEKLFF.

The table lists this clonotype with a few counts. CDR3 in DNA: TGTGCCAGCGGAGAAAACATTCAGTACTTC. Translating it yields CASGENIQYF. The chain combines TRBV6-1 with TRBJ2-4; no definite D call. The CDR3 extends over 10 amino acids. Per the germline V gene, CDR1 is MNHNS and CDR2 is SASEGT. V shed 8 bases and J shed 5 bases, with 4 bases lying between them.

The chain combines TRBV19 with TRBJ1-5, with D perhaps matching TRBD1 (5 bases). From germline, CDR1 is LNHDA and CDR2 SQIVND (reference sequence). There are 18 residues in the CDR3. V was clipped by 2 bases and J by 0 bases, with 17 bases between them. The CDR3 sequence is CASSISGHITYSNQPQHF. The CDR3 nucleotides are TGTGCCAGTAGTATATCCGGACACATAACTTATAGCAATCAGCCCCAGCATTTT.

This clonotype has only a few counts. This sequence joins TRBV5-1 and TRBJ1-1, with D hard to call. The V gene lost 1 base and the J gene lost 1 base, with 14 bases spanning the gap. CDR1 SGHRS and CDR2 YFSETQ come from the germline V gene. CDR3 length: 16 amino acids. The CDR3 coding sequence is TGCGCCAGCAGCTTGAGTCGGTCACAGCGGAACACTGAAGCTTTCTTT. Translating it yields CASSLSRSQRNTEAFF.

The chain has TRBV5-6 and TRBJ2-7; 10 bases fit TRBD1. CDR1 and CDR2 (germline): SGHDT, YYEEEE. The CDR3 runs to 15 residues. J was trimmed by 3 bases and V by 4 bases; bases with no gene match: 7. The CDR3 nucleotides are TGTGCCAGCAGCGATTCGGGACAGGGGATCTACGAGCAGTACTTC. Translation: CASSDSGQGIYEQYF.

There are a few counts of this clonotype. The chain has TRBV7-9 and TRBJ2-6; D is possibly TRBD2 (6 bases). The germline gives CDR1 SEHNR, CDR2 FQNEAQ (reference sequence). The CDR3 is 17 amino acids. V was clipped by 5 bases and J by 0 bases, with 14 bases between them. The CDR3 reads CASSLILGGSGANVLTF. As DNA, the CDR3 is TGTGCCAGCAGCCTTATCTTGGGGGGCTCTGGGGCCAACGTCCTGACTTTC.

The chain has TRBV14 and TRBJ2-7; 11 bases match TRBD2. Germline V gene data show CDR1 as SGHDN and CDR2 as FVKESK. CDR3 length: 16 amino acids. V lost 4 bases to trimming and J lost 0 bases; unmatched junction nucleotides: 5. The CDR3 region is CASSPLAGGVSYEQYF. CDR3 nucleotide sequence: TGTGCCAGCAGCCCCCTAGCGGGAGGTGTCTCCTACGAGCAGTACTTC.

The chain has TRBV7-9 and TRBJ2-2; 12 bases match TRBD1. V lost 4 bases to trimming and J lost 7 bases; unmatched junction nucleotides: 7. CDR1 and CDR2 from the germline V gene are SEHNR and FQNEAQ (reference sequence). This CDR3 has 16 residues. The CDR3 loop is CASSSLGQGAGGELFF. CDR3 DNA: TGTGCCAGCAGCTCCCTGGGACAGGGGGCCGGCGGGGAGCTGTTTTTT. The full variable domain, with the rest looked up from reference TRBV7-9 and TRBJ2-2, is DTGVSQNPRHKITKRGQNVTFRCDPISEHNRLYWYRQTLGQGPEFLTYFQNEAQLEKSRLLSDRFSAERPKGSFSTLEIQRTEQGDSAMYLCASSSLGQGAGGELFFGEGSRLTVL.

This clonotype appeared a few times. The chain uses TRBV3-1 and TRBJ2-7; 8 bases fit TRBD2. The germline V gene encodes CDR1 LGHDT and CDR2 YNNKEL (reference sequence). The CDR3 runs 15 residues. J gave up 2 bases and V 4 bases, and 7 bases lay outside the gene matches. The CDR3: CASSPTQRETYEQYF. Here the CDR3 DNA reads TGTGCCAGCAGCCCAACCCAGCGGGAGACCTACGAGCAGTACTTC.

The CDR3 protein is CSARDPRVRNTEAFF. The CDR3 coding sequence is TGCAGTGCTAGAGATCCTCGGGTGAGGAACACTGAAGCTTTCTTT. The chain combines TRBV20-1 with TRBJ1-1; D not certain. Germline CDR1 DFQATT, CDR2 SNEGSKA (reference sequence). This CDR3 is 15 amino acids long. V was clipped by 0 bases and J by 1 base, with 12 bases between them.

This clonotype has at least ten counts. The genes are TRBV7-2 and TRBJ1-1, with TRBD1 matching over 7 bases. Germline CDR1 SGHTA, CDR2 FQGNSA. The CDR3 has 14 amino acids. V shed 0 bases, J shed 11 bases, and the junction held 9 bases outside the gene matches. CDR3 sequence (DNA): TGTGCCAGCAGCTTAGCCAACAGGGGACGGAGGGCTTTCTTT. Protein sequence: CASSLANRGRRAFF.

The V call is TRBV7-3, the J call TRBJ2-3; a weak D match, TRBD2 (6 bases). V lost 1 base and J 6 bases, leaving 14 bases between the germline ends. The CDR3 is made up of 15 amino acids. In germline, CDR1 is SGHTA, CDR2 FQGTGA. The CDR3 bases are TGTGCCAGCAGCTTAAACGGAGGGCCTGCGGATACGCAGTATTTT. This encodes CASSLNGGPADTQYF.

The chain links TRBV28 to TRBJ2-2, with D hard to call. Germline V gene data show CDR1 as MDHEN and CDR2 as SYDVKM. V was shortened by 1 base and J by 6 bases, with 9 bases between the two germline ends. The CDR3 runs to 14 residues. The CDR3 DNA is TGTGCCAGCAGTTTATTAAGTGGTGCCGGGGAGCTGTTTTTT. Its translation is CASSLLSGAGELFF. Variable domain in full (rest from reference TRBV28 and TRBJ2-2): DVKVTQSSRYLVKRTGEKVFLECVQDMDHENMFWYRQDPGLGLRLIYFSYDVKMKEKGDIPEGYSVSREKKERFSLILESASTNQTSMYLCASSLLSGAGELFFGEGSRLTVL.